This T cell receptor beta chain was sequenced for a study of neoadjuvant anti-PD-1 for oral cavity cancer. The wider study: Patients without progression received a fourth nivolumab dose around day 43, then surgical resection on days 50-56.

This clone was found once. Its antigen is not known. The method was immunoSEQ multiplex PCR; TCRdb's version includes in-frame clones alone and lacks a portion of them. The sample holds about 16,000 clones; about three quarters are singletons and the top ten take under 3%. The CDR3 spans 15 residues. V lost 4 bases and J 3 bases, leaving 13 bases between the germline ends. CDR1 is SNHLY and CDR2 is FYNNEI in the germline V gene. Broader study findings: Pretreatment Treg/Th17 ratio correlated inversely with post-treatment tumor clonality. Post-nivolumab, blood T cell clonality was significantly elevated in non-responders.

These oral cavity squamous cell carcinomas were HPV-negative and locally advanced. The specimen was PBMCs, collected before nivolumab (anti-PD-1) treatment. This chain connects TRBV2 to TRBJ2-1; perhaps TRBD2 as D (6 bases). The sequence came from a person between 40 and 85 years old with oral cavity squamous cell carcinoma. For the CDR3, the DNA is TGTGCCAGCAGTGTAGAGCGGGCCCTCTACAATGAGCAGTTCTTC. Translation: CASSVERALYNEQFF.